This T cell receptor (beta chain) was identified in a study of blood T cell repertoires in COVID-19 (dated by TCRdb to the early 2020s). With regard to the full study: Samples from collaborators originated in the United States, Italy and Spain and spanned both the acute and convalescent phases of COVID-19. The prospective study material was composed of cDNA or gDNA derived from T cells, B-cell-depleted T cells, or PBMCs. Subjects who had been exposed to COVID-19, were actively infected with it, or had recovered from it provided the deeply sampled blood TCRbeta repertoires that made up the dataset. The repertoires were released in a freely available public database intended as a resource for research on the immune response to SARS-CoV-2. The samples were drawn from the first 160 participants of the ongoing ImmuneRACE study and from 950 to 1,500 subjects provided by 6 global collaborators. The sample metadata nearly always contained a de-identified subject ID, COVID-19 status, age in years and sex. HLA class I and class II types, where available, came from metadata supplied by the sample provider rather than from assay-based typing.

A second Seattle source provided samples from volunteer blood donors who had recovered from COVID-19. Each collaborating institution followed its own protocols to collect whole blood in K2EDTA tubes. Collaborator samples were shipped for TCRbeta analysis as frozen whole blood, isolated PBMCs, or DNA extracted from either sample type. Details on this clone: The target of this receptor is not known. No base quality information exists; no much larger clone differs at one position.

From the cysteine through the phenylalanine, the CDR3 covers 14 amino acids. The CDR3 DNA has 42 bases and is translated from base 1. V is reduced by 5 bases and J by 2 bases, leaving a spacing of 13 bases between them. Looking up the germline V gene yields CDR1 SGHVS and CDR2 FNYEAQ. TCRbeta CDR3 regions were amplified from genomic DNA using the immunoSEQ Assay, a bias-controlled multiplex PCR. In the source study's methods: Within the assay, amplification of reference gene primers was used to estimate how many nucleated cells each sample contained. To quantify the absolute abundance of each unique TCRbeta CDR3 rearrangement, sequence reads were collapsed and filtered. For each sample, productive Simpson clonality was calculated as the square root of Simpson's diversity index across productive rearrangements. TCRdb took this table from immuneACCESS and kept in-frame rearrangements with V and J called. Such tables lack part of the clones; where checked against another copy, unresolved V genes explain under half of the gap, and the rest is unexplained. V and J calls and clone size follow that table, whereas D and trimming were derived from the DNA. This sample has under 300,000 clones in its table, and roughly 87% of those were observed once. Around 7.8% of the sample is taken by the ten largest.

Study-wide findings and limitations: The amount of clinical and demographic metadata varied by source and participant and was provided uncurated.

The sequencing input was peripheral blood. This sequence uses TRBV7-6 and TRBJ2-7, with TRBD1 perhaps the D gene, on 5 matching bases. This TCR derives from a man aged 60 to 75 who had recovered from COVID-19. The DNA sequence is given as TGTGCCAGCAGCGTGGGCAGGGTCCCCTACGAGCAGTACTTC. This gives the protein CASSVGRVPYEQYF.